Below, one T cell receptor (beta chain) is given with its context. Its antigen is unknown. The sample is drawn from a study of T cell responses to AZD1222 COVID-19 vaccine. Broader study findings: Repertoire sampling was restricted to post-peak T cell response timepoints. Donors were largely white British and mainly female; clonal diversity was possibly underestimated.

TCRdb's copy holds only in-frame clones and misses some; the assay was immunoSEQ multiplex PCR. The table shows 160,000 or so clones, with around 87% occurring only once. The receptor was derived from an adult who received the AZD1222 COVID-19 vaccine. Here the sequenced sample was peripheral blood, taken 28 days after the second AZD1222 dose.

The CDR3 region is CATSSLPGQGPDTQYF. The DNA for the CDR3 is TGTGCCACCAGCAGCCTTCCGGGACAGGGGCCAGATACGCAGTATTTT. The rearrangement links TRBV15 to TRBJ2-3; 10 bases are a match to TRBD1. After removal of 3 bases from V and 4 bases from J, the junction contained 7 bases not matched to a gene. Germline loops: CDR1 LNHNV, CDR2 YYDKDF (reference sequence). The CDR3 is 16 residues long. Drawing the rest from reference TRBV15 and TRBJ2-3, the complete variable domain is DAMVIQNPRYQVTQFGKPVTLSCSQTLNHNVMYWYQQKSSQAPKLLFHYYDKDFNNEADTPDNFQSRRPNTSFCFLDIRSPGLGDTAMYLCATSSLPGQGPDTQYFGPGTRLTVL.